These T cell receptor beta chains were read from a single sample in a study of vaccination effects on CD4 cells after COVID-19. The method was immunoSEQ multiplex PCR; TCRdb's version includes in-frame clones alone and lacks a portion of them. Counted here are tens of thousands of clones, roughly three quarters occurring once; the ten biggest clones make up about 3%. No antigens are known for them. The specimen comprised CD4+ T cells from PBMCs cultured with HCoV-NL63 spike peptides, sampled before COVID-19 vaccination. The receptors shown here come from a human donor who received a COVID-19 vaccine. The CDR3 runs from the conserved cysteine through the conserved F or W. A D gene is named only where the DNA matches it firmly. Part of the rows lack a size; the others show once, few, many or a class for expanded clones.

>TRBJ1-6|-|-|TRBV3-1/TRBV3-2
CASSQGLGGSYNSPLHF
TGTGCCAGCAGCCAAGGTCTGGGCGGCTCCTATAATTCACCCCTCCACTTT
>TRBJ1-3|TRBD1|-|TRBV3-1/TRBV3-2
CASRNQQGTGNTIYF
TGTGCCAGCAGGAACCAACAGGGGACTGGAAACACCATATATTTT
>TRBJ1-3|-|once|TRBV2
CASRGDVGNTIYF
TGTGCCAGCAGGGGGGACGTTGGAAACACCATATATTTT
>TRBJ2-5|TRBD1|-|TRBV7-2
CASSLALDRAKETQYF
TGTGCCAGCAGCTTAGCCCTGGACAGGGCTAAAGAGACCCAGTACTTC
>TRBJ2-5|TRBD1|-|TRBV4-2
CASSQGTGGKETQYF
TGTGCCAGCAGCCAGGGGACAGGGGGCAAAGAGACCCAGTACTTC
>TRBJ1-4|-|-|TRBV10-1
CAMGPGHPNEKLFF
TGCGCCATGGGACCGGGACACCCTAATGAAAAACTGTTTTTT
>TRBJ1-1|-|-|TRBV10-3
CAISDPHRDSSTEAFF
TGTGCCATCAGCGATCCTCACAGGGACTCAAGCACTGAAGCTTTCTTT
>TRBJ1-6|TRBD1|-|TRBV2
CASDRDRDLSPLHF
TGTGCCAGCGACCGGGACAGGGATTTGTCACCCCTCCACTTT
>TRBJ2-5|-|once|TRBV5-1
CASSLEGRETQYF
TGCGCCAGCAGCTTGGAGGGGAGAGAGACCCAGTACTTC
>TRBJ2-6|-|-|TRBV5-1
CASSLAGRGANVLTF
TGCGCCAGCAGCTTGGCGGGGAGAGGGGCCAACGTCCTGACTTTC
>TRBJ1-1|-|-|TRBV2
CASKRQPENTEAFF
TGTGCCAGTAAACGACAGCCAGAGAACACTGAAGCTTTCTTT
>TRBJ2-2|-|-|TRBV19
CASMNDRRPNTGELFF
TGTGCCAGTATGAATGACAGGAGGCCGAACACCGGGGAGCTGTTTTTT
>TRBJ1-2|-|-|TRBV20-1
CSARTYGYTF
TGCAGTGCTAGGACGTATGGCTACACCTTC
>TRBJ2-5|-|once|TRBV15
CATSREGVKTQYF
TGTGCCACCAGCAGAGAAGGGGTGAAGACCCAGTACTTC
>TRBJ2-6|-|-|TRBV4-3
CASSQDRRHGANVLTF
TGCGCCAGCAGCCAAGACCGGCGACATGGGGCCAACGTCCTGACTTTC
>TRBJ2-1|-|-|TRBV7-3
CASSLIGAVSYNEQFF
TGTGCCAGCAGCTTAATCGGGGCGGTCTCCTACAATGAGCAGTTCTTC
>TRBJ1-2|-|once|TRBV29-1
CSVQGLANYGYTF
TGCAGCGTGCAGGGGTTAGCTAACTATGGCTACACCTTC
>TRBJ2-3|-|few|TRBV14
CASSFPGADTQYF
TGTGCCAGCAGCTTCCCAGGGGCTGATACGCAGTATTTT
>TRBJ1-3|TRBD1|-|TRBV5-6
CASSWDRGNTIYF
TGTGCCAGCAGTTGGGACAGGGGAAACACCATATATTTT
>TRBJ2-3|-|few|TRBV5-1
CASSREDWTDTQYF
TGCGCCAGCAGCAGGGAGGATTGGACAGATACGCAGTATTTT
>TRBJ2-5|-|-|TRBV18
CASSRVLAVQETQYF
TGTGCCAGCTCACGCGTTTTAGCGGTCCAAGAGACCCAGTACTTC
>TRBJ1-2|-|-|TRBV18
CASSPATQNYGYTF
TGTGCCAGCTCACCAGCCACTCAAAACTATGGCTACACCTTC
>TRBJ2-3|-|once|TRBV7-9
CASSLVGGSTDTQYF
TGTGCCAGCAGCTTAGTCGGGGGATCCACAGATACGCAGTATTTT
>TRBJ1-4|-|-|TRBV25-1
CASSDFGQVEKLFF
TGTGCCAGCAGTGACTTTGGGCAGGTCGAAAAACTGTTTTTT
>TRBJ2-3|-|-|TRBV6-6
CASSTYTSSSTDTQYF
TGTGCCAGCAGTACCTACACAAGTTCTAGCACAGATACGCAGTATTTT
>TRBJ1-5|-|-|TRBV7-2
CASSSGSYQPQHF
TGTGCCAGCAGCTCCGGGTCGTATCAGCCCCAGCATTTT
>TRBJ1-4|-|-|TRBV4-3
CASSQEGGNEKLFF
TGCGCCAGCAGCCAAGAGGGCGGTAATGAAAAACTGTTTTTT
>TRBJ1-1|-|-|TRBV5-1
CASSWGSGETEAFF
TGCGCCAGCAGCTGGGGGTCAGGGGAAACTGAAGCTTTCTTT
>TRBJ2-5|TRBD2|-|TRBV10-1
CATSIGLAGNQETQYF
TGCGCCACCTCGATAGGACTAGCGGGGAACCAAGAGACCCAGTACTTC
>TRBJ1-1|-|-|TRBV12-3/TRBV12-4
CASLGGVGAEAFF
TGTGCCAGCCTAGGGGGGGTCGGGGCTGAAGCTTTCTTT
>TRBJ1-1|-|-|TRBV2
CASSLIGNTEAFF
TGTGCCAGCAGTCTAATAGGGAACACTGAAGCTTTCTTT
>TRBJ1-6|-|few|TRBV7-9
CASSFEGVNSPLHF
TGTGCCAGCAGCTTTGAAGGGGTAAATTCACCCCTCCACTTT
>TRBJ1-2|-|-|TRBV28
CASSGAGTSYGYTF
TGTGCCAGCAGTGGCGCGGGGACTTCCTATGGCTACACCTTC
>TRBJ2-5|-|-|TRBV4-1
CASSAQPRETQYF
TGCGCCAGCAGCGCCCAACCCCGGGAGACCCAGTACTTC
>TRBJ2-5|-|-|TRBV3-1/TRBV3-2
CASSQVRGGVYQETQYF
TGTGCCAGCAGCCAAGTCCGGGGCGGGGTGTACCAAGAGACCCAGTACTTC
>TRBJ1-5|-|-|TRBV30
CAWSRDTNQPQHF
TGTGCCTGGAGCCGGGACACAAATCAGCCCCAGCATTTT
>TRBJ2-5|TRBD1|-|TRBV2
CASSENRGFQETQYF
TGTGCCAGCAGTGAGAACAGGGGATTTCAAGAGACCCAGTACTTC
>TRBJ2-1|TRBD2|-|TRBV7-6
CASSFSGVEQFF
TGTGCCAGCAGCTTTAGCGGGGTTGAGCAGTTCTTC
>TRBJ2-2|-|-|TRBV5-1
CATTPSTFRVGTGELFF
TGCGCCACCACGCCTTCGACCTTCCGTGTAGGCACCGGGGAGCTGTTTTTT
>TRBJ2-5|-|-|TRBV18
CASSPTPALETQYF
TGTGCCAGCTCACCAACGCCTGCATTGGAGACCCAGTACTTC
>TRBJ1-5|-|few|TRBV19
CASSVRTNQPQHF
TGTGCCAGTAGTGTCCGGACTAATCAGCCCCAGCATTTT
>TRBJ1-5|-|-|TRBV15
CATSRDRAGGPQHF
TGTGCCACCAGCAGAGACCGGGCGGGTGGGCCCCAGCATTTT
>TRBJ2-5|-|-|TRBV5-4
CASSSSETQYF
TGTGCCAGCAGCTCCTCCGAGACCCAGTACTTC
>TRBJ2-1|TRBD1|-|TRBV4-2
CASSQVEGQGYNEQFF
TGTGCCAGCAGCCAAGTTGAAGGACAGGGTTACAATGAGCAGTTCTTC
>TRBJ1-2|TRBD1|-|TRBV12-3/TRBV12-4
CASSPGQGYGYTF
TGTGCCAGCAGCCCGGGACAGGGCTATGGCTACACCTTC
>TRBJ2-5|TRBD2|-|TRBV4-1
CASSQGLAGGQETQYF
TGCGCCAGCAGCCAAGGTCTAGCGGGGGGCCAAGAGACCCAGTACTTC
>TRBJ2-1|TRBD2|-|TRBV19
CASSIAASGGVHNEQFF
TGTGCCAGTAGTATAGCGGCTAGCGGGGGGGTACACAATGAGCAGTTCTTC
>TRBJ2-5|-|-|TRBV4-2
CASSQGSLERTQYF
TGTGCCAGCAGCCAAGGGTCCCTAGAGAGGACCCAGTACTTC
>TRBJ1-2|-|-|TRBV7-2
CASSLIDSSYGYTF
TGTGCCAGCAGCTTAATTGACAGCAGCTATGGCTACACCTTC
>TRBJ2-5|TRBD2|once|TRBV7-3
CASSLSSGGGKTQYF
TGTGCCAGCAGCTTATCTAGCGGGGGGGGGAAGACCCAGTACTTC
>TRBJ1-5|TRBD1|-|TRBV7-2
CASSFGTGGQLNQPQHF
TGTGCCAGCAGCTTCGGGACAGGAGGACAGCTTAATCAGCCCCAGCATTTT
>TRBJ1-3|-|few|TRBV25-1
CASSEFLGSGNTIYF
TGTGCCAGCAGTGAATTTCTAGGGTCGGGAAACACCATATATTTT
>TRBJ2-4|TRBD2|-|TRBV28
CASTLSGGVAKNIQYF
TGTGCCAGCACCCTTAGCGGGGGGGTAGCCAAAAACATTCAGTACTTC